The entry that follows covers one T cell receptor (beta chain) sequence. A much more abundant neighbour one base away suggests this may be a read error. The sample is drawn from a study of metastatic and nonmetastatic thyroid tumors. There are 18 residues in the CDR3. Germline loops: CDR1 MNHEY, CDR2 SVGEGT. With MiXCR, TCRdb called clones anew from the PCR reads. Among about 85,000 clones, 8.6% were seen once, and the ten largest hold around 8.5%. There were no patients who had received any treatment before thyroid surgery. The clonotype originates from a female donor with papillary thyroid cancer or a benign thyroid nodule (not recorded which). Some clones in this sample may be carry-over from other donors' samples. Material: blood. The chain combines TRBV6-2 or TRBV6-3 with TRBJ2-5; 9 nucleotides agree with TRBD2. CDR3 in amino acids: CASSYLGGGGARWETHYF. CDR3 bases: TGTGCCAGCAGTTACTTAGGAGGCGGGGGGGCCCGATGGGAGACCCACTACTTC.